Below are 31 T cell receptor beta chains sequenced from a single sample in a study of T cell repertoires in cytomegalovirus infection. One entry per CDR3 protein results from TCRdb running MiXCR on the reads. This sample has around 450,000 distinct CDR3 sequences, with about a third found just once. The sequencing sample was made of PBMCs. The receptors here all came from a human donor in good health (CMV status not recorded). Some clones in this sample may be carry-over from other donors' samples.

Regarding this clonotype: A read error may be the cause here, since a much bigger clone is one base away. J is TRBJ2-1 and V is TRBV11-2, with 9 bases identical to TRBD2. Germline CDR1 reads SGHAT; CDR2 reads FQNNGV. The CDR3 consists of 16 residues. The CDR3 region is CTSSLSTSGHYNEQFF. DNA for the CDR3: TGTACCAGCAGCTTAAGTACTAGCGGGCACTACAATGAGCAGTTCTTC.

This clonotype was recorded a few times. The chain recombines TRBV4-1 with TRBJ1-4; D not certain. The V end was cut by 1 base, the J end by 13 bases, with 13 bases between. This CDR3 spans 13 amino acids. Germline loops: CDR1 MGHRA, CDR2 YSYEKL. Here the CDR3 DNA reads TGCGCCAGCAGCCAAGGAGTCCCAAGGCGACTGTTTTTT. This codes for CASSQGVPRRLFF.

Points on this clonotype: Just one base apart from a much larger clone, this may be a read error. Since no conserved phenylalanine or tryptophan closes the CDR3, a read error is the likely cause. V gene TRBV11-2 combines with J gene TRBJ2-7; TRBD1 or TRBD2 may be the D gene (5 bases each). The CDR3 sequence is 16 residues long. V lost 5 bases, J lost 6 bases, and 23 bases lay in between. In germline, CDR1 is SGHAT, CDR2 FQNNGV. CDR3 in DNA: TGTGCCAGCAGCATATCCCGGGACCAAGGTGGTGGCGAGCAGTACTTA. It specifies CASSISRDQGGGEQYL.

The table lists this clonotype with a few counts. The chain employs TRBV7-6 and TRBJ2-3; 8 positions match TRBD2. CDR1 SGHVS and CDR2 FNYEAQ come from the germline V gene. The CDR3 is 19 amino acids. V dropped 2 bases and J dropped 0; count of bases not matched to a gene: 13. CDR3 coding DNA: TGTGCCAGCAGCTTACTACCGGCTCGGGGGGGGGTAAGCACAGATACGCAGTATTTT. It codes for CASSLLPARGGVSTDTQYF.

The V call is TRBV18, the J call TRBJ2-7, with a tentative D call TRBD1 (6 bases). V was shortened by 3 bases and J by 0 bases, with 15 bases between the two germline ends. The CDR3 loop spans 16 amino acids. Germline assignment: CDR1 KGHSH and CDR2 LQKENI. CDR3 protein: CASSPLQGKSSYEQYF. CDR3 DNA: TGTGCCAGCTCACCTTTACAGGGAAAGAGCTCCTACGAGCAGTACTTC.

Here the CDR3 reads CSARDPNRPTRTDTQYF. CDR3 sequence (DNA): TGCAGTGCTAGAGATCCTAACAGACCAACTCGCACAGATACGCAGTATTTT. The V and J genes are TRBV20-1 and TRBJ2-3, with unresolved D. V dropped 0 bases and J dropped 1 base, with 17 bases sitting between them. This CDR3 contains 17 residues. Germline loops: CDR1 DFQATT, CDR2 SNEGSKA (reference sequence).

A word on this clonotype: This may be a read error: a much more frequent sequence differs by one nucleotide. It is likely a read error, because the conserved phenylalanine at the end of the CDR3 is missing. The rearrangement joins TRBV7-2 to TRBJ1-1; no firm D call. CDR3 length: 11 residues. Looked up from germline, CDR1 is SGHTA and CDR2 is FQGNSA. Deletions cut 1 base from V and 7 bases from J, with 4 bases between. The CDR3 sequence is CASSLEYEAFC. The CDR3 coding sequence is TGTGCCAGCAGCTTAGAATATGAAGCTTTCTGT.

This clonotype has ten or more counts. The V call is TRBV4-2, the J call TRBJ1-6; possibly TRBD1 for D (5 bases). The CDR3 consists of 16 residues. CDR1 LGHNA and CDR2 YNFKEQ come from the germline V gene. The V end was cut by 0 bases, the J end by 10 bases, with 16 bases between. CDR3 nucleotides: TGTGCCAGCAGCCAAGATGGGACGGGTTGGAAATCACCCCTCCACTTT. Protein product: CASSQDGTGWKSPLHF.

V usage is TRBV12-3 or TRBV12-4 and J usage is TRBJ2-1, with 7 bases lining up with TRBD1. CDR3 size: 14 residues. V dropped 4 bases and J dropped 6; count of bases not matched to a gene: 6. CDR3 coding DNA: TGTGCCAGCAGTTGGGGGACAGCAATCAATGAGCAGTTCTTC. Translating gives CASSWGTAINEQFF.

V usage is TRBV7-9 and J usage is TRBJ2-7; TRBD1 or TRBD2 may be the D gene (5 bases each). V gave up 1 base and J gave up 2 bases, with 18 bases separating them. The CDR3 spans 17 residues. From germline, CDR1 is SEHNR and CDR2 FQNEAQ (reference sequence). The CDR3 DNA reads as TGTGCCAGCAGCTTAGGGGGGAATAGACTCTCGACCTACGAGCAGTACTTC. This codes for CASSLGGNRLSTYEQYF.

This clonotype appeared many times. DNA of the CDR3: TGTGCCAGCAGTTCTACGGGACAGGCGGCAACTGAAGCTTTCTTT. Translating it yields CASSSTGQAATEAFF. The chain employs TRBV28 and TRBJ1-1, with 8 bases aligning to TRBD1. The CDR3 has 15 residues. V shed 4 bases and J 5 bases; nucleotides not matched to a gene: 9. Germline assignment: CDR1 MDHEN and CDR2 SYDVKM.

The rearrangement uses TRBV14 and TRBJ2-2, with TRBD1 identical over 7 bases. The length of the CDR3 is 14 residues. In germline, CDR1 is SGHDN, CDR2 FVKESK. Trimming cost V 3 bases and J 5 bases; bases outside gene matches: 3. The CDR3 protein is CASSHRGSTGELFF. In DNA, the CDR3 is TGTGCCAGCAGCCACAGGGGGTCGACCGGGGAGCTGTTTTTT.

This clonotype was counted between two and nine times. The chain links TRBV10-3 to TRBJ1-1; D possibly corresponds to TRBD1 (6 bases). V was shortened by 0 bases and J by 0 bases, with 14 bases between the two germline ends. The length of the CDR3 is 17 residues. Germline loops: CDR1 ENHRY, CDR2 SYGVKD. CDR3 sequence reads: CAISESRTDIMNTEAFF. In nucleotides, the CDR3 is TGTGCCATCAGTGAGTCTAGGACAGATATCATGAACACTGAAGCTTTCTTT.

The CDR3 nucleotides are TGTGCCAGCAGTTTAAGGGCCAAAGAAGCTTTCTTT. This sequence encodes CASSLRAKEAFF. The rearrangement uses TRBV27 and TRBJ1-1; D not certain. This CDR3 comprises 12 residues. Germline V CDR1 and CDR2: MNHEY, SMNVEV (reference sequence). The V and J ends lost 2 bases and 8 bases respectively, with 9 bases between them.

CDR3 in DNA: TGCGCCAGCAGCCAAGCGGACGGGGGAACTGGAAACACCATATATTTT. This sequence encodes CASSQADGGTGNTIYF. The J gene is TRBJ1-3, the V gene TRBV4-1, with D perhaps matching TRBD1 (5 bases). V was pared by 1 base and J by 2 bases, with 12 bases between. This CDR3 is built from 16 residues. The germline gives CDR1 MGHRA, CDR2 YSYEKL.

This clonotype has a handful of counts. This sequence joins TRBV20-1 and TRBJ1-6, with 7 nucleotides matching TRBD1. This CDR3 contains 15 residues. Germline-derived CDR1 and CDR2 are DFQATT and SNEGSKA (reference sequence). Trimming cost V 0 bases and J 13 bases; bases outside gene matches: 12. The CDR3 bases are TGCAGTGCTAGAGATCCCCGACAGGGCCTCGATCCCCTCCACTTT. Amino acid sequence: CSARDPRQGLDPLHF.

The chain joins TRBV5-6 to TRBJ1-1; 7 positions match TRBD1. The germline V gene encodes CDR1 SGHDT and CDR2 YYEEEE. V trimming: 0 bases; J trimming: 4 bases; junction bases outside the gene matches: 9. The CDR3 has 16 residues. Here the CDR3 reads CASSLVGARGTTEAFF. The CDR3, as DNA: TGTGCCAGCAGCTTGGTAGGGGCCAGGGGGACCACTGAAGCTTTCTTT.

Of note for this clonotype: A read error is possible here, since a much larger clone lies one base away. The chain has TRBV28 and TRBJ1-4, with 7 nucleotides matching TRBD1. This CDR3 is 16 amino acids long. CDR1 and CDR2 from the germline V gene are MDHEN and SYDVKM. The CDR3: CASSLSAGGSKEKLFF. As DNA, the CDR3 is TGTGCCAGCAGTTTATCTGCAGGGGGATCTAAGGAAAAACTGTTTTTT.

The chain carries TRBV2 and TRBJ2-3; a weak D match, TRBD2 (7 bases). V lost 0 bases to trimming and J lost 3 bases, with 13 bases between them. This CDR3 is 16 amino acids long. The germline CDR1 and CDR2 sequences are SNHLY and FYNNEI. CDR3 amino acids: CASSEALGGQTDTQYF. CDR3 coding DNA: TGTGCCAGCAGTGAAGCGCTGGGGGGGCAGACAGATACGCAGTATTTT.

At least ten counts were recorded for this clonotype. This chain uses TRBV7-2 with TRBJ2-7; 8 nucleotides line up with TRBD1. The V and J ends lost 5 bases and 0 bases, in that order; junction bases with no gene match: 15. The CDR3 runs 18 residues. From germline, CDR1 is SGHTA and CDR2 FQGNSA. The CDR3 spells CASSTYGTGTGSSYEQYF. In DNA form, the CDR3 reads TGTGCCAGCAGCACCTATGGTACCGGGACAGGTAGCTCCTACGAGCAGTACTTC.

The chain recombines TRBV7-2 with TRBJ1-2; D not resolved. V lost 0 bases and J 7 bases, leaving 6 bases between the germline ends. CDR3 length: 12 amino acids. Germline loops: CDR1 SGHTA, CDR2 FQGNSA. The CDR3 coding sequence is TGTGCCAGCAGCTTAGCGCAAGGTGGCTACACCTTC. Protein: CASSLAQGGYTF.

There are a few counts of this clonotype. The chain combines TRBV4-1 with TRBJ2-3; 9 nucleotides agree with TRBD1. V trimming: 3 bases; J trimming: 4 bases; junction bases outside the gene matches: 11. The CDR3 is made up of 17 amino acids. Germline-derived CDR1 and CDR2 are MGHRA and YSYEKL. CDR3: CASSQPPGQGGADTQYF. The CDR3 nucleotides are TGCGCCAGCAGCCAGCCACCGGGACAGGGAGGGGCAGATACGCAGTATTTT.

This clonotype was seen more than once but under ten times. The DNA of the CDR3 is TGTGCCAGCAGTGAGAGGGGTGAAGCTTTCTTT. Residues: CASSERGEAFF. The J gene is TRBJ1-1, the V gene TRBV6-4, with D perhaps TRBD1 (5 bases). The CDR3 runs to 11 residues. In germline, CDR1 is MRHNA, CDR2 SNTAGT. Trimming removed 3 bases from V and 7 bases from J, with 6 bases in between.

The chain carries TRBV20-1 and TRBJ2-3; no definite D call. V shed 5 bases and J shed 3 bases, with 6 bases lying between them. Germline CDR1 DFQATT, CDR2 SNEGSKA (reference sequence). The CDR3 spans 11 residues. CDR3 nucleotide sequence: TGCAGTGCTCAACGGACAGATACGCAGTATTTT. Translating it yields CSAQRTDTQYF.

This clonotype was seen a few times. The chain recombines TRBV6-1 with TRBJ2-1, with D perhaps assigned TRBD1 or TRBD2 (6 bases each). In germline, CDR1 is MNHNS, CDR2 SASEGT. V was trimmed by 6 bases and J by 10 bases, leaving 13 bases between them. The CDR3 runs 12 residues. The CDR3 spells CASSSGALEQFF. The DNA for the CDR3 is TGTGCCAGCAGCTCGGGGGCCCTCGAGCAGTTCTTC.

The V and J genes are TRBV6-5 and TRBJ1-6; no clear D gene. Trimming cost V 2 bases and J 3 bases, with 8 bases left between them. The germline V gene has CDR1 MNHEY and CDR2 SVGAGI. The CDR3 runs to 15 residues. Here the CDR3 reads CASSYDTSYNSPLHF. DNA of the CDR3: TGTGCCAGCAGTTACGATACAAGCTATAATTCACCCCTCCACTTT.

The genes are TRBV7-2 and TRBJ2-5, with D perhaps TRBD1 (5 bases). Looked up from germline, CDR1 is SGHTA and CDR2 is FQGNSA. The length of the CDR3 is 14 residues. The V end lost 1 base, the J end lost 2 bases, and 8 bases lay between the germline ends. CDR3 bases: TGTGCCAGCAGCTTAGACAGGTTACAAGAGACCCAGTACTTC. Translating gives CASSLDRLQETQYF.

J is TRBJ2-3 and V is TRBV2, with a tentative D call TRBD2 (6 bases). Germline V gives CDR1 SNHLY, CDR2 FYNNEI. The CDR3 has 14 residues. V shed 7 bases and J shed 0 bases, with 11 bases lying between them. The CDR3 DNA reads as TGTGCCAGCATCTCTCTAGCGAGCACAGATACGCAGTATTTT. This translates into CASISLASTDTQYF.

This clonotype was seen a single time. V gene TRBV20-1 combines with J gene TRBJ1-1, with 8 bases aligning to TRBD1. The V and J ends lost 6 bases and 0 bases, in that order; junction bases with no gene match: 15. This CDR3 spans 17 amino acids. Germline CDR1 is DFQATT and CDR2 is SNEGSKA (reference sequence). This CDR3 is CSARKQGGGVMNTEAFF. DNA for the CDR3: TGCAGTGCCAGGAAACAGGGGGGGGGGGTAATGAACACTGAAGCTTTCTTT.

This clonotype showed up just a few times. The chain has TRBV2 and TRBJ2-2, with D perhaps TRBD2 (5 bases). CDR1 is SNHLY, CDR2 FYNNEI, per germline. Trimming shortened V by 5 bases and J by 5 bases, and 9 bases separated the two germline ends. The CDR3 loop spans 13 amino acids. This chain's CDR3 is CASSTPGTGELFF. The CDR3 DNA follows: TGTGCCAGCAGTACTCCGGGGACCGGGGAGCTGTTTTTT.

The gene calls are TRBV19 and TRBJ1-1; 8 bases line up with TRBD1. Germline V gene sequence: CDR1 LNHDA, CDR2 SQIVND (reference sequence). The V and J ends lost 10 bases and 1 base, in that order; junction bases with no gene match: 8. This CDR3 is 14 amino acids long. CDR3 loop: CATEWGTGNTEAFF. The DNA of the CDR3 is TGTGCCACCGAATGGGGGACAGGGAACACTGAAGCTTTCTTT.